This TCR beta chain was sequenced in a study of cytomegalovirus exposure and HLA in healthy donors. Background on the study: Among about 380 genotyped donors, 80% to 90% fell in the Caucasian-associated ancestry cluster.

Germline V gene sequence: CDR1 SGHRS, CDR2 YFSETQ. Trimming took 2 bases from V and 6 from J, leaving 15 bases between them. The CDR3 extends over 14 amino acids. It was with 60 Vbeta and 13 Jbeta primers that the PCR ran. As originally analysed: An analysis that came later counted roughly 80 million unique TCR beta chains, roughly 11 million shared. TCRdb keeps only in-frame clones here, not all; method: immunoSEQ multiplex PCR. V, J and clone size were drawn from that table, and D and trimming were deduced from the DNA. This table holds approximately 290,000 clones, approximately 80% found once. The chain employs TRBV5-1 and TRBJ2-7, with TRBD2 as a possible D gene (6 bases). The clonotype was recovered from a girl aged 2 to 10 in good health and CMV-seronegative. The sample was PBMCs. The chain's CDR3 is CASSLGTTGGEQYF. The CDR3 region has the DNA TGCGCCAGCAGCTTAGGCACAACCGGGGGCGAGCAGTACTTC.